The TCR beta chain described here comes from a study of CD8+ T cells in alopecia areata. Trimming removed 5 bases from V and 0 bases from J, with 11 bases in between. The germline V gene encodes CDR1 SEHNR and CDR2 FQNEAQ (reference sequence). The CDR3 spans 14 residues. General study points: Normal scalp had lower clonality than lesional scalp, with alopecia totalis/universalis lesions showing this most strongly.

Sorted out of PBMCs were CD4+ T cells and CD8+ T cells. Sequencing used cDNA as its template, made by extracting RNA and reverse transcribing it. The method was immunoSEQ multiplex PCR; TCRdb's version includes in-frame clones alone and lacks a portion of them. The repertoire consists of about 64,000 clones, with about 44% occurring once and the leading ten covering just over 50%. This clone was detected only a few times. Antigen: not known. Sequencing input: NKG2D-low CD8+ T cells sorted from blood. The rearrangement links TRBV7-9 to TRBJ2-7; D may match TRBD1 or TRBD2 (5 bases each). This TCR came from a human donor with alopecia areata. The CDR3 DNA reads TGTGCCAGCAGCCGGGACGGTAACTCCTACGAGCAGTACTTC. Encoded protein: CASSRDGNSYEQYF.